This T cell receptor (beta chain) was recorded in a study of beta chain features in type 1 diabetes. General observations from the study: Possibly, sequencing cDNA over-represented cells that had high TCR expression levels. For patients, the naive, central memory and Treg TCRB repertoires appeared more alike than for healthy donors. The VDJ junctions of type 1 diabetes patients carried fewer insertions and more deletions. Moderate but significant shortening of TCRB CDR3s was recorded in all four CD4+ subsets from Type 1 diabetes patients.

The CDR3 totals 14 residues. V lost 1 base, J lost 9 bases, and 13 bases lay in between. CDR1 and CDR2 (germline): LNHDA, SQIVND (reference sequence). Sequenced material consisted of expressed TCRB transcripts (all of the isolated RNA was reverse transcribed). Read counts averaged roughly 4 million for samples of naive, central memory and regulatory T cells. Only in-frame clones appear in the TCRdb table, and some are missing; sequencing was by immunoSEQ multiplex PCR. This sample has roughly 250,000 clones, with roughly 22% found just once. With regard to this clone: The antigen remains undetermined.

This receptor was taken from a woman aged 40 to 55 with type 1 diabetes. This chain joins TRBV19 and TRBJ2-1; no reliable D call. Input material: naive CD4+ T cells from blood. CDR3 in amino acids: CASSIGAGEIEQFF. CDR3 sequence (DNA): TGTGCCAGTAGTATAGGGGCAGGTGAAATTGAGCAGTTCTTC.